A selection of T cell receptor beta chains follows, all from one sample in a study of long-term antiretroviral therapy in people with HIV. The table came from immunoSEQ multiplex PCR; TCRdb's copy has only in-frame clones and leaves some out. Seen here are 25,000 to 30,000 clones, roughly 83% observed once, and the top ten hold around 10%. The input for sequencing was unsorted PBMCs, taken about 2.7 years after starting antiretroviral therapy. These receptors were taken from a man aged 25 to 45 with HIV. Both conserved end residues are part of each CDR3. Each record gives: J gene, clone size, V gene, D gene, CDR3 DNA, CDR3 protein. D genes are given only for firm matches. Rows give clone size only sometimes, using once, few, many, or a class for an expanded clone.

TRBJ1-5 - TRBV6-6 - TGTGCCAGCAGACCGGGACACCATAGCAATCAGCCCCAGCATTTT CASRPGHHSNQPQHF
TRBJ1-1 - TRBV18 - TGTGCCAGCTCACCCAATACAGGGTATTACACTGAAGCTTTCTTT CASSPNTGYYTEAFF
TRBJ1-2 - TRBV7-9 - TGTGCCAGCAGCTCCGTGGGGGGCAGAGGCTACACCTTC CASSSVGGRGYTF
TRBJ1-4 - TRBV29-1 TRBD1 TGCAGCGTTCAGGACAGGGGTAATGAAAAACTGTTTTTT CSVQDRGNEKLFF
TRBJ1-5 - TRBV7-2 - TGTGCCAGCAGTTCGGGCAAGAATCAGCCCCAGCATTTT CASSSGKNQPQHF
TRBJ1-5 - TRBV10-3 - TGTGCCATCAGTGACTCCTCCTCCGGTCAGCCCCAGCATTTT CAISDSSSGQPQHF
TRBJ2-2 - TRBV5-4 - TGTGCCAGCAGCTTGAGTGGGACGGTCGGGGAGCTGTTTTTT CASSLSGTVGELFF
TRBJ2-1 once TRBV7-9 - TGTGCCAGCAGCCCAAAAACCGGGAATGAGCAGTTCTTC CASSPKTGNEQFF
TRBJ2-1 - TRBV5-6 TRBD2 TGTGCCAGCAGCTTGGGGTCGGGAGGGCTTAATGAGCAGTTCTTC CASSLGSGGLNEQFF
TRBJ1-2 - TRBV15 - TGTGCCACCAGCAGAGATCTTCCTGGGGAACGCTACACCTTC CATSRDLPGERYTF
TRBJ1-1 - TRBV19 - TGTGCCAGTAGTATAGACAGGGAGGACACTGAAGCTTTCTTT CASSIDREDTEAFF
TRBJ1-5 - TRBV9 - TGTGCCAGCAGCGCAACAGAGGGTAGCAATCAGCCCCAGCATTTT CASSATEGSNQPQHF
TRBJ1-5 - TRBV6-1 - TGTGCCAGCAGCGGGCAGAACAATCAGCCCCAGCATTTT CASSGQNNQPQHF
TRBJ1-3 - TRBV19 TRBD1 TGTGCCAGTAGTACGCGGGACAGCGTCTCTGGAAACACCATATATTTT CASSTRDSVSGNTIYF
TRBJ2-7 - TRBV6-6 TRBD2 TGTGCCAGCAGTTCCACTAGCGGGGTATCCTACGAGCAGTACTTC CASSSTSGVSYEQYF
TRBJ2-5 - TRBV11-2 TRBD1 TGTGCCAGCAGCTTAGATCACGGCAGGGGGCGCATGGAGACCCAGTACTTC CASSLDHGRGRMETQYF
TRBJ2-5 - TRBV5-5 - TGTGCCAGCAGCTCTCCAAATGAGCGGGAGACCCAGTACTTC CASSSPNERETQYF
TRBJ2-7 - TRBV7-2 TRBD2 TGTGCCAGCAGCTTAGAAGCCCTAGCGGGGGGAGGGTACGAGCAGTACTTC CASSLEALAGGGYEQYF
TRBJ1-2 - TRBV4-2 - TGTGCCAGCAGCCAAGATACACAAGGGGCCTATGGCTACACCTTC CASSQDTQGAYGYTF
TRBJ1-2 - TRBV5-1 TRBD1 TGCGCCAGTACCCCAGGGGGGGCGCAGTTTTTTGGCTACACCTTC CASTPGGAQFFGYTF
TRBJ1-4 - TRBV11-2 TRBD1 TGTGCCAGCAGCTCGGGACAGGGGAATACTAATGAAAAACTGTTTTTT CASSSGQGNTNEKLFF
TRBJ2-5 - TRBV21-1 - TGTGCCAGCAGCAAAGCGCCCACGGGGGCGCCGGAGACCCAGTACTTC CASSKAPTGAPETQYF
TRBJ2-7 - TRBV10-3 TRBD1 TGTGCCATCAGTGACCCGGGACAGATCTACGAGCAGTACTTC CAISDPGQIYEQYF
TRBJ1-5 - TRBV28 - TGTGCCAGCAGGGCGACCTCAGGAGACAATCAGCCCCAGCATTTT CASRATSGDNQPQHF
TRBJ1-6 - TRBV28 - TGTGCCAGCAGTTTATTCAGAGATAATTCACCCCTCCACTTT CASSLFRDNSPLHF
TRBJ1-2 few TRBV19 - TGTGCCAGTAGTAAAGACCAGGGACTCCACTATGGCTACACCTTC CASSKDQGLHYGYTF
TRBJ2-7 - TRBV6-6 TRBD2 TGTGCCAGCAGGCCGGGACTAGCGGGGTTCTACGAGCAGTACTTC CASRPGLAGFYEQYF
TRBJ2-1 - TRBV29-1 TRBD2 TGCAGCGTTGAAGGGACGGGACTAGCCTACAATGAGCAGTTCTTC CSVEGTGLAYNEQFF
TRBJ2-1 - TRBV15 TRBD2 TGTGCCACCAGCAGAGGGGGACTAGCGGGAGGGCCGGGTGAGCAGTTCTTC CATSRGGLAGGPGEQFF
TRBJ2-7 - TRBV20-1 - TGCAGCCCCAAGGTGATCTACGAGCAGTACTTC CSPKVIYEQYF
TRBJ2-1 - TRBV28 - TGTGCCAGCAGTTTAGGACGATCAAGGGAGCAGTTCTTC CASSLGRSREQFF
TRBJ2-2 - TRBV7-3 - TGTGCCAGCAGTACCCAGGCGAACACCGGGGAGCTGTTTTTT CASSTQANTGELFF
TRBJ2-7 - TRBV6-5 - TGTGCCAGCAGTTACTCCCGAGCAGGGAGCAACGAGCAGTACTTC CASSYSRAGSNEQYF
TRBJ2-1 - TRBV6-5 - TGTGCCAGCAGTTACTTGGAGAGGGATGAGCAGTTCTTC CASSYLERDEQFF
TRBJ2-7 - TRBV2 TRBD1 TGTGCCAGCAAATCCGGGACAGGCCCCTACGAGCAGTACTTC CASKSGTGPYEQYF